A selection of T cell receptor beta chains follows, all from one sample in a study of post-analysis software for immune sequencing data. MiXCR, run by TCRdb on the PCR reads, gives a single entry per CDR3 protein. The sample has under 200,000 distinct CDR3 sequences; 29% are singletons. What was sequenced was blood. The receptors were gathered from a girl aged 2-17 years with multiple sclerosis. Both conserved end residues are part of each CDR3. A D gene is named only where the DNA matches it firmly.

TRBV11-2	15	TRBD2	TRBJ2-7	CASSLPQGGPYEQYF
TRBV15	13	-	TRBJ2-1	CATSSFSYNEQFF
TRBV29-1	13	TRBD2	TRBJ2-7	CSVGTRSSYEQYF
TRBV2	12	-	TRBJ2-5	CASSDRLETQYF
TRBV10-3	14	-	TRBJ1-5	CAISGVGFNQPQHF
TRBV6-4	13	-	TRBJ2-1	CASSDVPKNEQFF
TRBV20-1	15	TRBD2	TRBJ2-1	CSGSGGGSGRSEQFF
TRBV14	13	-	TRBJ1-2	CASSHKGSYGYTF
TRBV2	13	TRBD1	TRBJ2-7	CASGTGTGDEQYF
TRBV20-1	16	-	TRBJ1-2	CSARDLTGPTNYGYTF
TRBV5-1	16	TRBD2	TRBJ2-7	CASSWTGTSGSYEQYF
TRBV2	12	-	TRBJ1-2	CASSDRNYGYTF
TRBV29-1	13	-	TRBJ2-1	CSVLEFSYNEQFF
TRBV12-3/TRBV12-4	12	-	TRBJ2-1	CASTRGLFEQFF
TRBV3-1	13	-	TRBJ1-5	CASSGPINQPQHF
TRBV20-1	13	TRBD1	TRBJ2-1	CSATGTDYNEQFF
TRBV5-1	14	-	TRBJ2-5	CASSSDGNQETQYF
TRBV12-3/TRBV12-4	17	-	TRBJ2-5	CASSLGLEPTQQETQYF
TRBV7-9	13	-	TRBJ2-2	CASRLRDTGELFF
TRBV20-1	12	-	TRBJ1-2	CSARDLNYGYTF
TRBV21-1	13	-	TRBJ2-1	CARTWIDLYEQFF
TRBV12-3/TRBV12-4	15	-	TRBJ2-3	CASSPPSVIADTQYF
TRBV7-9	16	TRBD2	TRBJ2-1	CASSPGPSGRVNEQFF
TRBV6-2/TRBV6-3	13	-	TRBJ2-7	CASSWDRRGEQYF